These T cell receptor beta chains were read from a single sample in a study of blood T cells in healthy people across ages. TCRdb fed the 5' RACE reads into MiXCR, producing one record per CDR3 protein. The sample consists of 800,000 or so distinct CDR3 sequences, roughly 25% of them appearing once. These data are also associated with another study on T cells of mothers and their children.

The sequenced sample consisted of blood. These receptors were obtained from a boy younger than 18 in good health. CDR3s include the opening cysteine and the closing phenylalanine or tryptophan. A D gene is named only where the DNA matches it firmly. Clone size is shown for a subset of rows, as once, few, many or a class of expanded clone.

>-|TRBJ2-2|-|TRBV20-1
TGCAGTGCTAGTATGACTAGTGTTCGGCGCGGGGAGCTGTTTTTT
CSASMTSVRRGELFF
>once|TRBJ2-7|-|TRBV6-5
TGTGCCAGCAGTTACGGGCAGGGCTCCTTCTACGAGCAGTACTTC
CASSYGQGSFYEQYF
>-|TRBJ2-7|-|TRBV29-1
TGCAGCGTTGGGCCAAGGGGTGCTGGGGTCTACGAGCAGTACTTC
CSVGPRGAGVYEQYF
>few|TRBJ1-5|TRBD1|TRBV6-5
TGTGCCAGCAGTGGACAGGGGGTGGCGGGACCGAATCAGCCCCAGCATTTT
CASSGQGVAGPNQPQHF
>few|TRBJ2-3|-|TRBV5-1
TGCGCCAGCAGCTTGCAGGGTCGGTTCGCAGATACGCAGTATTTT
CASSLQGRFADTQYF
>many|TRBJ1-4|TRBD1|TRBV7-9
TGTGCCAGCAGCCACCGGACAGGGACGGGTGAAAAACTGTTTTTT
CASSHRTGTGEKLFF
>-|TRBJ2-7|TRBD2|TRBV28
TGTGCCAGCAGTTTATGGGGACTAGCGGGTAGGAGCTCCTACGAGCAGTACTTC
CASSLWGLAGRSSYEQYF
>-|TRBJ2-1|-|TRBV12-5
TGTGCTAGCGTATACGAGGGGCAAGGCAATGAGCAGTTCTTC
CASVYEGQGNEQFF
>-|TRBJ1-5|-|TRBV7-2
TGTGCCAGCAGCGGTACAGGGACTAGCAATCAGCCCCAGCATTTT
CASSGTGTSNQPQHF
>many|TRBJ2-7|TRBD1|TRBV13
TGTGCCAGCAGCTCCGGGACAGGGTTCGACGAGCAGTACTTC
CASSSGTGFDEQYF
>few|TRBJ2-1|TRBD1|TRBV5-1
TGCGTCAGCAGCTCCTACCGGGACAGGACGCGCTATGAGCAGTTCTTC
CVSSSYRDRTRYEQFF
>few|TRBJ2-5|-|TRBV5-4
TGTGCCAGCAGCTTCGGCAGTAAAAGGCCGGAGACCCAGTACTTC
CASSFGSKRPETQYF
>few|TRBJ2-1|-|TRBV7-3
TGTGCCAGCAGCCCCATAGGAACCTACAATGAGCAGTTCTTC
CASSPIGTYNEQFF
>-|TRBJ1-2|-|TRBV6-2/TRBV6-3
TGTGCCAGCAGGCCGGGTTCCTATGGCTACACCTTC
CASRPGSYGYTF
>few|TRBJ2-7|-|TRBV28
TGTGCCAGCAGCCTCTTCCGGGGAGCCGGCTTAGACGAGCAGTACTTC
CASSLFRGAGLDEQYF
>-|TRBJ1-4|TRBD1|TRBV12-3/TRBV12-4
TGTGCCAGCAGTAAGGGACAGGGAGACTGGGGCGAAAAACTGTTTTTT
CASSKGQGDWGEKLFF
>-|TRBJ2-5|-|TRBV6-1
TGTGCCAGCCTGGGGGGGGCTGGCCAGTACTTC
CASLGGAGQYF
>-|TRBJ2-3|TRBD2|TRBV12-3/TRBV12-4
TGTGCCAGCAGCTTCGGGACTAGCGAGACCACAGATACGCAGTATTTT
CASSFGTSETTDTQYF
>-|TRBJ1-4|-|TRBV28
TGTGCCAGCAGTTCCGACCCCGGACAGAGTCAAAATGAAAAACTGTTTTTT
CASSSDPGQSQNEKLFF
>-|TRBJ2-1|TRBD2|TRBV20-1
TGCAGTGCTAGAGTTCCCCTAGCGGGGGGGCAGGAGACTGAGCAGTTCTTC
CSARVPLAGGQETEQFF
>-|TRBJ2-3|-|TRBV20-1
TGCAGTGTAAATCGAGGGGGGGACACAGATACGCAGTATTTT
CSVNRGGDTDTQYF
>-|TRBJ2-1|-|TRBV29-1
TGCAGCGTTGTCCGGGATGAGCAGTTCTTC
CSVVRDEQFF
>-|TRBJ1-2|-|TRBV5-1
TGCGCCAGCAGCTTGGCCCCGGGGTTGAGCGATGGCTACACCTTC
CASSLAPGLSDGYTF
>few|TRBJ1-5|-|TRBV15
TGTGCCACCAGCAGAGGTCAGGCAGGGAGGAATCAGCCCCAGCATTTT
CATSRGQAGRNQPQHF
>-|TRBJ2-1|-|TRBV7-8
TGTGCCAGCAGCTTTATTGGTGAGCAGTTCTTC
CASSFIGEQFF
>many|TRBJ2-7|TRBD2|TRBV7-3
TGTGCCAGCAGCTTAAATGCGGGGGGACACCGCTACGAGCAGTACTTC
CASSLNAGGHRYEQYF
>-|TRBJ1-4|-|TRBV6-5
TGTGCCAGCAGTTACTCACTGGGTAGTCATGAAAAACTGTTTTTT
CASSYSLGSHEKLFF
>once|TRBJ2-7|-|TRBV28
TGTGCCAGCAGTTTATCCGGGGGGCAATCGAAGCAGTACTTC
CASSLSGGQSKQYF
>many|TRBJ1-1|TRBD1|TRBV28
TGTGCCAGCAGCCTCAGGGGGGTAGCTTTCTTT
CASSLRGVAFF
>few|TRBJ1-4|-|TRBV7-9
TGTGCCAGCCCGACGGAGAATGAAAAACTGTTTTTT
CASPTENEKLFF
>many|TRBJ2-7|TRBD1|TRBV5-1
TGCGCCAGCAGCTCGACGGGACAGGCCCTGCCGCCCGAGCAGTACTTC
CASSSTGQALPPEQYF
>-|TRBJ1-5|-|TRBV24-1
TGTGCCACCGGGGGTCAGGGGATCGGGCAGCCCCAGCATTTT
CATGGQGIGQPQHF
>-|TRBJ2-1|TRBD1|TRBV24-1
TGTGCCACCAGTGAACCCGGGACAGCTAATGAGCAGTTCTTC
CATSEPGTANEQFF
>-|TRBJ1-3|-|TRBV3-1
TGTGCCAGCAGCCCTGAGACAGCCTCTGGAAACACCATATATTTT
CASSPETASGNTIYF
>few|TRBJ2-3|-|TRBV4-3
TGCGCCAGCAGCCAGGTGAAAGAGCCGGGACACCGTGCGGCAGATACGCAGTATTTT
CASSQVKEPGHRAADTQYF
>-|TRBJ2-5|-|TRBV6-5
TGTGCCAGCAGTTACGACGGGGCTTTGCTACAAGAGACCCAGTACTTC
CASSYDGALLQETQYF
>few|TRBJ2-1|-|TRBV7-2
TGTGCCAGCAGCTTAGCCGATGGGCCAGGGCGAAATGAGCAGTTCTTC
CASSLADGPGRNEQFF
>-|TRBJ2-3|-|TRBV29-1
TGCAGCGTTGCGGGCAGTGGCACAGATACGCAGTATTTT
CSVAGSGTDTQYF
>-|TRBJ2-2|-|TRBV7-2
TGTGCCAGCAGCTTGCATGAGAGCGGGGAGCTGTTTTTT
CASSLHESGELFF
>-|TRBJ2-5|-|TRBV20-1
TGCAGTGCTAGAGATACGAGGAGCGGACCCCAACAGACCCAGTACTTC
CSARDTRSGPQQTQYF
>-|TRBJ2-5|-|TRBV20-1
TGCAGTGCTCTACTCGCGTACCAAGAGACCCAGTACTTC
CSALLAYQETQYF
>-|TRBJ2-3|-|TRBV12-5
TGTGCTAGTGGTTCCCCTACAGATACCGGGACCCTACCCAGGGATACGCAGTATTTT
CASGSPTDTGTLPRDTQYF
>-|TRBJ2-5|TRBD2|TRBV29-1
TGCAGCGTTGAAGATGCGCGACTAGCCAAAGAGACCCAGTACTTC
CSVEDARLAKETQYF
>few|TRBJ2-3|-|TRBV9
TGCGCCAGCAGCTCCAGGTTAGGGGGCACAGATACGCAGTATTTT
CASSSRLGGTDTQYF
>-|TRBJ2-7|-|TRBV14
TGTGCCAGCAGCCAAGCCTTAGGGTCCTACGAGCAGTACTTC
CASSQALGSYEQYF
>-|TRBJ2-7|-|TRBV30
TGTGCCTTGGGCCCCGGACACTCCTACGAGCAGTACTTC
CALGPGHSYEQYF
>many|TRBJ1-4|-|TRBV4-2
TGTGCCAGCAGCTTGGGGGCCGGGGAAAAACTGTTTTTT
CASSLGAGEKLFF
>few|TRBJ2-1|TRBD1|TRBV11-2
TGTGCCAGCAGCGTAGCAGGGGGCAAATCGAGCTCCTACAATGAGCAGTTCTTC
CASSVAGGKSSSYNEQFF
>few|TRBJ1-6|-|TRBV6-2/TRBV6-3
TGTGCCAGCAGCTACGGAGGGAGCTCCTATAATTCACCCCTCCACTTT
CASSYGGSSYNSPLHF
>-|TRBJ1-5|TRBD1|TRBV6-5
TGTGCCAGCACTTCGGGACAGGGGTGGAATCAGCCCCAGCATTTT
CASTSGQGWNQPQHF